Listed below are T cell receptor beta chains from one sample, sequenced in a study of Graves' ophthalmopathy and Graves' hyperthyroidism. MiXCR, applied by TCRdb to the multiplex PCR reads, yields one record per CDR3 protein. Among roughly 350,000 distinct CDR3 sequences, approximately 18% were seen once, and the ten largest hold 2.4%. The sample was peripheral blood. These receptors originate from an adult woman with stable Graves' hyperthyroidism. CDR3s include the opening cysteine and the closing phenylalanine or tryptophan. Fields, in order: clone size, J gene, D gene, V gene, CDR3 protein, CDR3 DNA. A D gene is named only where the DNA matches it firmly. Clone size appears in some rows only: once, few, many, or a class for an expanded clone.

abundance: many; j_gene: TRBJ1-1; d_gene: -; v_gene: TRBV28; CDR3aa: CASSPPYSVRGEAFF; CDR3nt: TGTGCCAGCAGTCCCCCCTATAGCGTTAGGGGTGAAGCTTTCTTT
abundance: many; j_gene: TRBJ1-2; d_gene: TRBD1; v_gene: TRBV6-1; CDR3aa: CASSPRTGALSGYTF; CDR3nt: TGTGCCAGCAGCCCCCGGACAGGGGCCCTCTCTGGCTACACCTTC
abundance: many; j_gene: TRBJ2-5; d_gene: -; v_gene: TRBV12-3/TRBV12-4; CDR3aa: CASSFILYQETQYF; CDR3nt: TGTGCCAGCAGTTTCATCCTGTACCAAGAGACCCAGTACTTC
abundance: -; j_gene: TRBJ2-4; d_gene: TRBD2; v_gene: TRBV10-3; CDR3aa: CAISGTSGSEDIQYF; CDR3nt: TGTGCCATCAGCGGGACTAGCGGGAGTGAGGACATTCAGTACTTC
abundance: few; j_gene: TRBJ1-2; d_gene: -; v_gene: TRBV12-3/TRBV12-4; CDR3aa: CASSLAHGEAYGYTF; CDR3nt: TGTGCCAGCAGTTTAGCGCACGGGGAGGCCTATGGCTACACCTTC
abundance: many; j_gene: TRBJ1-1; d_gene: TRBD1; v_gene: TRBV5-1; CDR3aa: CASSWTGPANTEAFF; CDR3nt: TGCGCCAGCAGCTGGACAGGACCCGCGAACACTGAAGCTTTCTTT
abundance: few; j_gene: TRBJ2-1; d_gene: TRBD2; v_gene: TRBV7-2; CDR3aa: CASSLAPSHAGAYNEQFF; CDR3nt: TGTGCCAGCAGCTTAGCGCCGAGTCATGCGGGGGCCTACAATGAGCAGTTCTTC
abundance: -; j_gene: TRBJ2-7; d_gene: -; v_gene: TRBV5-1; CDR3aa: CASSPRGRFSYEQYF; CDR3nt: TGCGCCAGCAGCCCCCGCGGACGGTTCTCCTACGAGCAGTACTTC
abundance: many; j_gene: TRBJ2-7; d_gene: TRBD1; v_gene: TRBV12-5; CDR3aa: CASGKMRQGIESEQYF; CDR3nt: TGTGCTAGTGGCAAGATGCGACAGGGAATTGAATCCGAGCAGTACTTC
abundance: many; j_gene: TRBJ2-7; d_gene: -; v_gene: TRBV6-1; CDR3aa: CASSADGQPTREQYF; CDR3nt: TGTGCCAGCAGTGCCGACGGCCAGCCCACAAGGGAGCAGTACTTC
abundance: many; j_gene: TRBJ2-7; d_gene: -; v_gene: TRBV20-1; CDR3aa: CSAAKTYEQYF; CDR3nt: TGCAGTGCTGCTAAAACCTACGAGCAGTACTTC
abundance: many; j_gene: TRBJ2-7; d_gene: -; v_gene: TRBV12-3/TRBV12-4; CDR3aa: CASSVIFGARNEQYF; CDR3nt: TGTGCCAGCAGTGTAATATTCGGGGCTCGCAACGAGCAGTACTTC
abundance: many; j_gene: TRBJ1-1; d_gene: -; v_gene: TRBV14; CDR3aa: CASSQEDYRVGFNTEAFF; CDR3nt: TGTGCCAGCAGCCAAGAGGATTACAGGGTAGGGTTTAACACTGAAGCTTTCTTT
abundance: many; j_gene: TRBJ1-2; d_gene: -; v_gene: TRBV25-1; CDR3aa: CASSEWGHGYTF; CDR3nt: TGTGCCAGCAGTGAATGGGGGCACGGCTACACCTTC
abundance: -; j_gene: TRBJ2-6; d_gene: -; v_gene: TRBV30; CDR3aa: CAWSGQGFGANVLTF; CDR3nt: TGTGCCTGGAGCGGCCAGGGGTTCGGGGCCAACGTCCTGACTTTC
abundance: many; j_gene: TRBJ1-3; d_gene: -; v_gene: TRBV11-2; CDR3aa: CASSLVPNTIYF; CDR3nt: TGTGCCAGCAGCTTAGTCCCGAACACCATATATTTT
abundance: many; j_gene: TRBJ2-7; d_gene: -; v_gene: TRBV6-2/TRBV6-3; CDR3aa: CASSTDSQAQYF; CDR3nt: TGTGCCAGCAGTACGGACAGCCAAGCGCAGTACTTC
abundance: many; j_gene: TRBJ1-1; d_gene: -; v_gene: TRBV12-3/TRBV12-4; CDR3aa: CASISPLNTEAFF; CDR3nt: TGTGCCAGCATCTCGCCCCTGAACACTGAAGCTTTCTTT
abundance: many; j_gene: TRBJ2-2; d_gene: -; v_gene: TRBV20-1; CDR3aa: CSARDERTVNTGELFF; CDR3nt: TGCAGTGCTAGAGACGAGAGGACGGTGAACACCGGGGAGCTGTTTTTT
abundance: many; j_gene: TRBJ2-7; d_gene: TRBD1; v_gene: TRBV2; CDR3aa: CASKTGGYEQYF; CDR3nt: TGTGCCAGCAAAACAGGGGGCTACGAGCAGTACTTC
abundance: many; j_gene: TRBJ1-6; d_gene: -; v_gene: TRBV6-5; CDR3aa: CASSYDLGSSYNSPLHF; CDR3nt: TGTGCCAGCAGTTACGACCTGGGGAGCTCCTATAATTCACCCCTCCACTTT
abundance: many; j_gene: TRBJ2-4; d_gene: -; v_gene: TRBV5-6; CDR3aa: CASSSGQFFYKNIQYF; CDR3nt: TGTGCCAGCAGCTCTGGACAGTTCTTTTACAAAAACATTCAGTACTTC
abundance: many; j_gene: TRBJ1-2; d_gene: -; v_gene: TRBV18; CDR3aa: CASSPTSLRLDGYTF; CDR3nt: TGTGCCAGCTCACCAACCTCCTTGCGGTTAGATGGCTACACCTTC
abundance: -; j_gene: TRBJ1-1; d_gene: -; v_gene: TRBV7-9; CDR3aa: CASGYGRNLATEAFF; CDR3nt: TGTGCCAGCGGTTACGGACGGAACCTGGCCACTGAAGCTTTCTTT
abundance: many; j_gene: TRBJ1-1; d_gene: -; v_gene: TRBV20-1; CDR3aa: CSASGRLRAEAFF; CDR3nt: TGCAGTGCTAGCGGACGGTTAAGGGCTGAAGCTTTCTTT
abundance: -; j_gene: TRBJ2-5; d_gene: TRBD2; v_gene: TRBV7-2; CDR3aa: CASSLPRLAGGETQYF; CDR3nt: TGTGCCAGCAGCTTACCTAGACTAGCGGGGGGGGAGACCCAGTACTTC
abundance: few; j_gene: TRBJ1-1; d_gene: -; v_gene: TRBV5-1; CDR3aa: CASSPRDFGGNTEAFF; CDR3nt: TGCGCCAGCAGCCCGAGGGACTTTGGGGGGAACACTGAAGCTTTCTTT